This T cell receptor beta chain was sequenced for a study of T cell changes during pregnancy in multiple sclerosis. A remark on this clone: Other DNA sequences in this sample translate to the same CDR3.

Per the germline V gene, CDR1 is SGHNT and CDR2 is YYREEE (reference sequence). The CDR3 is 12 amino acids. Trimming took off 4 bases at V and 7 bases at J, with 11 bases between the two ends. Assay: immunoSEQ multiplex PCR; the TCRdb copy retains only in-frame clones and omits some. The sample includes about 93,000 clones, about 91% seen only once; the top ten take 0.95%. This rearrangement joins TRBV5-4 to TRBJ1-1; D uncertain. The origin of this receptor is a female donor with multiple sclerosis, enrolled in a pregnancy study. Source: peripheral blood, taken before pregnancy. DNA for the CDR3: TGTGCCAGCAGCATCGGCGGAGATGAAGCTTTCTTT. Protein: CASSIGGDEAFF.